This TCR beta chain was found in a study of blood T cell repertoires in COVID-19. Those enrolled in Seattle joined during active infection and were followed longitudinally afterward. This CDR3 is 14 amino acids long. V was cut by 5 bases and J by 1 base, with 11 bases left in between. The germline V gene encodes CDR1 SGHAT and CDR2 FQNNGV. The authors' processing: Amplification with reference gene primers provided the estimates of nucleated cell counts. Sequencing was performed with immunoSEQ multiplex PCR; in TCRdb, only in-frame clones are kept and a portion is missing. The V and J calls and clone size come from that table; D and trimming were worked out from the DNA. In the table there are about 110,000 clones, approximately 89% of which are singletons.

The sequence came from a woman in her fifties or sixties with COVID-19, enrolled during active disease. The rearrangement links TRBV11-2 to TRBJ1-1; D is possibly TRBD1 (6 bases). The sample taken for sequencing was peripheral blood. The CDR3 here is CASSLGGANTEAFF. CDR3 sequence (DNA): TGTGCCAGCAGCCTCGGGGGGGCGAACACTGAAGCTTTCTTT.